These T cell receptor beta chains were read from a single sample in a study of blood T cell repertoires in COVID-19. The data were produced by immunoSEQ multiplex PCR, yet TCRdb's version contains in-frame clones alone and is incomplete. In the table there are more than 95,000 clones, roughly nine tenths of which are singletons. The specimen was peripheral blood. These receptors all stem from a woman aged 55-75 years with acute or convalescent COVID-19. The CDR3 runs from the conserved cysteine through the conserved F or W. Each record gives: clone size, D gene, J gene, V gene, CDR3 DNA, CDR3 protein. A D gene is named only where the DNA matches it firmly. Size is stated for part of the rows, as once, few or many counts, or as a class when the clone is expanded.

. | . | TRBJ1-2 | TRBV19 | TGTGCCAGTAGTACACAGGGCGACTATGGCTACACCTTC | CASSTQGDYGYTF
. | . | TRBJ2-6 | TRBV30 | TGTGCCTGGAGTGTACAAGGATGGGCTACTGGGGCCAACGTCCTGACTTTC | CAWSVQGWATGANVLTF
once | . | TRBJ1-6 | TRBV19 | TGTGCCAGTAGTCAAGGACAAGACAATTCACCCCTCCACTTT | CASSQGQDNSPLHF
. | . | TRBJ1-1 | TRBV18 | TGTGCCAGCTCACCCCAACAGATCAACACTGAAGCTTTCTTT | CASSPQQINTEAFF
. | TRBD1 | TRBJ1-1 | TRBV11-2 | TGTGCCAGCACCCGCCAGACAGGGTTGTCTGAAGCTTTCTTT | CASTRQTGLSEAFF
. | . | TRBJ1-2 | TRBV12-5 | TGTGCTAGTGGTTTGGGTCTGGGCTACACCTTC | CASGLGLGYTF
few | . | TRBJ1-1 | TRBV28 | TGTGCCAGCAGTACCCCGGGCAGGGTTGATACTGAAGCTTTCTTT | CASSTPGRVDTEAFF
. | . | TRBJ2-1 | TRBV7-9 | TGTGCCAGCAGCTTAGAGACTAGTTTGAGGCCCAATGAGCAGTTCTTC | CASSLETSLRPNEQFF
. | . | TRBJ1-5 | TRBV4-1 | TGCGCCAGCAGCCAACTCGAGAATCAGCCCCAGCATTTT | CASSQLENQPQHF
. | . | TRBJ2-1 | TRBV28 | TGTGCCAGCAGAGATTACTCCCCGAGTGGCAGTGGGCAGGACAATGAGCAGTTCTTC | CASRDYSPSGSGQDNEQFF
. | TRBD1 | TRBJ2-7 | TRBV25-1 | TGTGCCAGCAGTGCTTCGCCAGGGGGCTACGAGCAGTACTTC | CASSASPGGYEQYF
. | . | TRBJ1-1 | TRBV5-1 | TGCGCCAGTGAACAGGGTACAGCTAACACTGAAGCTTTCTTT | CASEQGTANTEAFF
. | . | TRBJ2-7 | TRBV5-1 | TGCGCCAGCAGCATGGTTCCGGGAACGAGCTCCTACGAGCAGTACTTC | CASSMVPGTSSYEQYF
. | . | TRBJ1-2 | TRBV19 | TGTGCCAGTAGTCCTACGGGTCTATATGGCTACACCTTC | CASSPTGLYGYTF
. | TRBD1 | TRBJ2-5 | TRBV29-1 | TGCAGCGTTGAAGATCCCTGGACAGGGCGAGAGACCCAGTACTTC | CSVEDPWTGRETQYF
. | TRBD2 | TRBJ2-1 | TRBV10-3 | TGTGCCATTACTAGCGGGACCTCGTATGAGCAGTTCTTC | CAITSGTSYEQFF
. | . | TRBJ1-1 | TRBV27 | TGTGCCAGCAGTTTATCTCGGATCCCGGGCAGTGGGGCCATGAACACTGAAGCTTTCTTT | CASSLSRIPGSGAMNTEAFF
. | TRBD2 | TRBJ2-1 | TRBV11-1 | TGTGCCAGCAGTTTCCTAGCGGGAGGGCCGGGAAATGAGCAGTTCTTC | CASSFLAGGPGNEQFF
. | TRBD1 | TRBJ2-2 | TRBV5-4 | TGTGCCAGTACCCAGGGACAGGAGGTTTCCGGGGAGCTGTTTTTT | CASTQGQEVSGELFF
once | . | TRBJ2-7 | TRBV7-9 | TGTGCCAGCAGATCCACAGACGAGCAGTACTTC | CASRSTDEQYF
. | . | TRBJ1-1 | TRBV6-5 | TGTGCCAGCAGCCGTGTAGGTCGGGACACTGAAGCTTTCTTT | CASSRVGRDTEAFF
. | . | TRBJ1-2 | TRBV4-2 | TGTGCCAGCAGCCTCCTTCGCGGGGTTCGGAACTATGGCTACACCTTC | CASSLLRGVRNYGYTF
. | . | TRBJ1-4 | TRBV29-1 | TGCAGCGTTAACGGCCTGGAGGCTGAAAAACTGTTTTTT | CSVNGLEAEKLFF
. | TRBD1 | TRBJ1-4 | TRBV2 | TGTGCCAGCAGCGGACAGGGGGTGTCAAGAGAAAAACTGTTTTTT | CASSGQGVSREKLFF
. | . | TRBJ2-1 | TRBV5-1 | TGCGCCAGCAGCTTGACCTTCCTAGGGGACAATGAGCAGTTCTTC | CASSLTFLGDNEQFF
. | TRBD2 | TRBJ2-1 | TRBV11-2 | TGTGCCAGCAGCCGTAGCGGGAGTAGGAATGAGCAGTTCTTC | CASSRSGSRNEQFF
. | TRBD1 | TRBJ1-2 | TRBV19 | TGTGCCAGTAGCGGACAGGGTGCTAACTATGGCTACACCTTC | CASSGQGANYGYTF
few | . | TRBJ2-1 | TRBV24-1 | TGTGCCACCAGTGCTTCAGCGGCTAATGCCGAGCAGTTCTTC | CATSASAANAEQFF
. | TRBD1 | TRBJ1-2 | TRBV30 | TGTGCCTTTTTTTATGGACAGGGAGGCTACACCTTC | CAFFYGQGGYTF
. | . | TRBJ1-6 | TRBV5-8 | TGTGCCAGCAGCTTGGGAGGCTCCTATAATTCACCCCTCCACTTT | CASSLGGSYNSPLHF
few | TRBD2 | TRBJ2-2 | TRBV5-1 | TGCGCCAGCAGCGCTAGCGGGAGGGCCGTCGCCGGGGAGCTGTTTTTT | CASSASGRAVAGELFF
. | . | TRBJ1-5 | TRBV6-5 | TGTGCCAGCAGCGGGGAGCTCAGGCCCCAGCATTTT | CASSGELRPQHF
. | . | TRBJ1-6 | TRBV7-9 | TGTGCCAGCAGCTTCTCCCTGAGCTCCTATAATTCACCCCTCCACTTT | CASSFSLSSYNSPLHF
. | . | TRBJ2-1 | TRBV15 | TGTGCCACCAGCAGAGATGCCTACTTCAATGAGCAGTTCTTC | CATSRDAYFNEQFF
. | TRBD2 | TRBJ2-1 | TRBV6-4 | TGTGCCAGCAGTCCTGGACTAGCGGGAGTCAATGAGCAGTTCTTC | CASSPGLAGVNEQFF
. | . | TRBJ2-5 | TRBV11-2 | TGTGCCAGCAGCTTCTCGCGGCAGGGGAAGACCCAGTACTTC | CASSFSRQGKTQYF
. | TRBD2 | TRBJ2-1 | TRBV10-3 | TGTGCCATCAGCCCCTTTGGGGCTAGCGGGAGCTCCTACAATGAGCAGTTCTTC | CAISPFGASGSSYNEQFF
. | . | TRBJ1-1 | TRBV6-5 | TGTGCCAGCAGTCCTACGGGAAACACTGAAGCTTTCTTT | CASSPTGNTEAFF
. | TRBD1 | TRBJ1-2 | TRBV9 | TGTGCCAGCAGCGCAGGGGGCAGCTATGGCTACACCTTC | CASSAGGSYGYTF
. | . | TRBJ2-1 | TRBV20-1 | TGCAGTGCTAGTGCAGCGGGCCCTCTCGATGAGCAGTTCTTC | CSASAAGPLDEQFF
few | . | TRBJ2-3 | TRBV3-1/TRBV3-2 | TGTGCCAGTACAACTAGTTCCAGCACAGATACGCAGTATTTT | CASTTSSSTDTQYF
. | TRBD1 | TRBJ1-1 | TRBV7-8 | TGTGCCAGCAGCCGAGACACAGGGGTGAACACTGAAGCTTTCTTT | CASSRDTGVNTEAFF